This T cell receptor (beta chain) was profiled in a study of T cells after yellow fever vaccination. Study observations and caveats: FACS-sorted repertoires might harbor abundant contaminating clonotypes from the bulk population.

V lost 1 base to trimming and J lost 4 bases, with 10 bases between them. From germline, CDR1 is SGHTA and CDR2 FQGNSA. The CDR3 has 14 amino acids. About this clonotype: Its target is not known.

UMIs and a universal primer site were added when TCR cDNA was made by 5'RACE template switching. TCRdb redid the calling of the 5' RACE reads with MiXCR, one entry per CDR3 protein. The repertoire holds 320,000 or so distinct CDR3 sequences, with 8.1% as singletons. This specimen consisted of PBMCs, obtained about 49 days after the first yellow fever vaccination. The TCR sequence derives from a man aged 18-30 years who received the YFV17D yellow fever vaccine. This chain links TRBV7-2 with TRBJ1-1; D not certain. The CDR3 loop reads CASSLVPVSTEAFF. Here the CDR3 DNA reads TGTGCCAGCAGCTTAGTCCCAGTTTCCACTGAAGCTTTCTTT.